The next 14 T cell receptor beta chains were all read from a single sample in a study of beta chain features in type 1 diabetes. Study-wide findings and caveats: Across all four CD4+ subsets, people with type 1 diabetes showed modestly shorter TCRB CDR3s.

All of the isolated RNA was reverse transcribed, so expressed TCRB transcripts were sequenced. Clones were read by immunoSEQ multiplex PCR, and TCRdb kept only the in-frame ones, dropping some. The sample lists approximately 170,000 clones, approximately 8.4% seen once, with 0.5% in the top ten. No antigen has been identified for these receptors. Sequencing used central memory CD4+ T cells from blood. The receptor set was obtained from a young man with type 1 diabetes.

This clone came up a few times. The J gene is TRBJ2-2, the V gene TRBV5-8, with 8 bases identical to TRBD2. Germline CDR1 reads SGHTS; CDR2 reads YDEGEE. This CDR3 region has 15 residues. V was pared by 4 bases and J by 6 bases, with 8 bases of the junction left unmatched. The CDR3 DNA reads TGTGCCAGCAGCCCCGTCGCCGGGAGGGCCGGGGAGCTGTTTTTT. It is translated as CASSPVAGRAGELFF.

The CDR3 reads CASSFRRGGADTQYF. The CDR3 region has the DNA TGTGCCAGCAGTTTCCGCCGGGGGGGCGCAGATACGCAGTATTTT. The chain has TRBV6-5 and TRBJ2-3; the match to TRBD2 covers 8 bases. Germline CDR1 is MNHEY and CDR2 is SVGAGI. The CDR3 consists of 15 residues. J gave up 4 bases and V 4 bases, and 7 bases lay outside the gene matches.

The V and J genes are TRBV28 and TRBJ2-3; 12 positions agree with TRBD1. This CDR3 contains 16 residues. CDR1 and CDR2 (germline): MDHEN, SYDVKM. The V gene end was trimmed by 4 bases and the J gene end by 5 bases; junction bases not matched to a gene: 7. CDR3 loop: CASSYTGTGGLDTQYF. DNA of the CDR3: TGTGCCAGCAGTTATACCGGGACAGGGGGCCTAGATACGCAGTATTTT.

This chain links TRBV7-2 with TRBJ2-3; 12 nucleotides align to TRBD2. V shed 5 bases and J 7 bases; nucleotides not matched to a gene: 13. Germline V gives CDR1 SGHTA, CDR2 FQGNSA. The CDR3 contains 17 residues. The CDR3: CASSPRPGLAGINTQYF. In DNA form, the CDR3 reads TGTGCCAGCAGCCCTCGGCCGGGACTAGCGGGCATTAATACGCAGTATTTT.

This clone was found a few times. The chain uses TRBV7-8 and TRBJ2-3; TRBD2 agrees at 12 bases. This CDR3 spans 18 amino acids. Losses at the gene ends were 8 bases for V and 4 bases for J; bases not matched to a gene: 16. Germline V CDR1 and CDR2: SGHVS, FQNEAQ. Here the CDR3 DNA reads TGTGCCAGCCGCTCCCAAGGGGAGGCTAGCGGGAGGGCAGATACGCAGTATTTT. As protein: CASRSQGEASGRADTQYF.

The chain combines TRBV30 with TRBJ2-1; no reliable D call. The CDR3 loop spans 11 amino acids. CDR1 is GTSNPN, CDR2 SVGIG, per germline (reference sequence). The ends were cut back, 4 bases at V and 9 bases at J, with 10 bases in the middle. CDR3 coding DNA: TGTGCCTGGATTCGAGGCCGTGAGCAGTTCTTC. It codes for CAWIRGREQFF.

This clone was observed a few times. This chain connects TRBV19 to TRBJ1-5, with 7 bases matching TRBD1. This CDR3 is 13 amino acids long. Germline V gene data show CDR1 as LNHDA and CDR2 as SQIVND (reference sequence). The trim removed 7 bases at V and 6 bases at J, leaving 6 bases unmatched. The CDR3 here is CASNDRASQPQHF. CDR3 DNA sequence: TGTGCCAGTAACGACAGGGCGAGTCAGCCCCAGCATTTT.

The chain employs TRBV5-1 and TRBJ2-2; TRBD2 agrees at 8 bases. The CDR3 is 15 residues long. The germline gives CDR1 SGHRS, CDR2 YFSETQ. V was pared by 4 bases and J by 4 bases, with 6 bases of the junction left unmatched. CDR3 in amino acids: CASSLSGEGTGELFF. In DNA form, the CDR3 reads TGCGCCAGCAGCCTTAGCGGGGAGGGCACCGGGGAGCTGTTTTTT. Using reference TRBV5-1 and TRBJ2-2 for the parts outside the CDR3, the full variable domain is KAGVTQTPRYLIKTRGQQVTLSCSPISGHRSVSWYQQTPGQGLQFLFEYFSETQRNKGNFPGRFSGRQFSNSRSEMNVSTLELGDSALYLCASSLSGEGTGELFFGEGSRLTVL.

This clone turned up a few times. V gene TRBV11-1 combines with J gene TRBJ1-2, with D uncertain. This CDR3 has 14 residues. The germline gives CDR1 SGHAT, CDR2 FQDESV (reference sequence). The V end lost 0 bases, the J end lost 4 bases, and 9 bases lay between the germline ends. As DNA, the CDR3 is TGTGCCAGCAGCTTAGCACAGACCCGCTATGGCTACACCTTC. This sequence encodes CASSLAQTRYGYTF.

Ten or more counts support this clone. The chain uses TRBV28 and TRBJ2-7; D might be TRBD1 (5 bases). Germline V gene data show CDR1 as MDHEN and CDR2 as SYDVKM. The CDR3 runs to 14 residues. The V and J ends lost 7 bases and 3 bases respectively, with 16 bases between them. The CDR3 nucleotides read TGTGCCAGCAAACCGACAGCCCTTGTCTACGAGCAGTACTTC. As protein: CASKPTALVYEQYF. Based on the CDR3 plus reference TRBV28 and TRBJ2-7, the full variable domain is DVKVTQSSRYLVKRTGEKVFLECVQDMDHENMFWYRQDPGLGLRLIYFSYDVKMKEKGDIPEGYSVSREKKERFSLILESASTNQTSMYLCASKPTALVYEQYFGPGTRLTVT.

This CDR3 is CASSVSGSPSYNEQFF. The CDR3 DNA sequence: TGTGCCAGCAGCGTTAGCGGGAGCCCCTCCTACAATGAGCAGTTCTTC. The rearrangement joins TRBV9 to TRBJ2-1, with TRBD2 identical over 9 bases. Unmatched junction bases numbered 3, after V lost 2 bases and J lost 0 bases. CDR1 and CDR2 (germline): SGDLS, YYNGEE. CDR3 size: 16 residues.

V is TRBV7-2 and J is TRBJ2-3; D is possibly TRBD2 (6 bases). Between the trimmed V and J ends, which lost 1 base and 2 bases, there was a span of 10 bases. The germline V gene encodes CDR1 SGHTA and CDR2 FQGNSA. CDR3 size: 15 residues. CDR3 residues: CASSLGSGLTDTQYF. CDR3 coding DNA: TGTGCCAGCAGCTTAGGTAGCGGCCTCACAGATACGCAGTATTTT.

This sequence joins TRBV5-6 and TRBJ2-7; tentatively, D is TRBD2 (5 bases). The CDR3 loop spans 16 amino acids. Germline loops: CDR1 SGHDT, CDR2 YYEEEE. The V gene lost 0 bases and the J gene lost 5 bases, with 18 bases spanning the gap. CDR3 nucleotides: TGTGCCAGCAGCTTGGGTGTGGGTAGGAGGCCCAACGAGCAGTACTTC. Protein sequence: CASSLGVGRRPNEQYF.

V is TRBV19 and J is TRBJ1-5; D is unresolved. The CDR3 contains 13 residues. V lost 1 base and J lost 4, with 5 bases in between. Per the germline V gene, CDR1 is LNHDA and CDR2 is SQIVND (reference sequence). The CDR3 DNA follows: TGTGCCAGTAGTATAGGGCAGAATCAGCCCCAGCATTTT. Encoded protein: CASSIGQNQPQHF. Full variable domain (rest looked up from reference TRBV19 and TRBJ1-5): DGGITQSPKYLFRKEGQNVTLSCEQNLNHDAMYWYRQDPGQGLRLIYYSQIVNDFQKGDIAEGYSVSREKKESFPLTVTSAQKNPTAFYLCASSIGQNQPQHFGDGTRLSIL.